This T cell receptor beta chain was obtained from a study of beta chain features in type 1 diabetes. In regard to this clone: The antigen remains unidentified.

Expressed TCRB transcripts were sequenced because the entire RNA isolate underwent reverse transcription. TCRdb's copy holds only in-frame clones and misses some; the assay was immunoSEQ multiplex PCR. The sample carries a few hundred thousand clones, 14% recorded once. The germline gives CDR1 SGHAT, CDR2 FQNNGV. The V and J ends lost 1 base and 0 bases respectively, with 10 bases between them. CDR3 size: 16 residues. Study conclusions and caveats: Moderate but significant shortening of TCRB CDR3s was recorded in all four CD4+ subsets from Type 1 diabetes patients.

The chain has TRBV11-2 and TRBJ2-4; D unclear. The sample taken for sequencing was naive CD4+ T cells from blood. The receptor was derived from a man under 40 with type 1 diabetes. In nucleotides, the CDR3 is TGTGCCAGCAGCTTAGTGTCCAGTCTAGCCAAAAACATTCAGTACTTC. The encoded protein is CASSLVSSLAKNIQYF.